This TCR beta chain was sequenced in a study of blood T cell repertoires in COVID-19. In the study overall: Samples taken during acute and convalescent COVID-19 were collected in the United States, Italy and Spain.

Measured with immunoSEQ multiplex PCR; TCRdb has only the in-frame clones, and not every one. Among approximately 200,000 clones, around 90% were seen once, and the ten largest hold 2% to 2.5%. V shed 3 bases, J shed 4 bases, and the junction held 7 bases outside the gene matches. Germline-derived CDR1 and CDR2 are LNHDA and SQIVND (reference sequence). There are 15 residues in the CDR3. Sequenced: PBMCs or T cells enriched from blood (not recorded which). The receptor's source is a woman aged 30 to 39 who had recovered from COVID-19. This sequence joins TRBV19 and TRBJ1-2; 8 bases are shared with TRBD1. As DNA, the CDR3 is TGTGCCAGTAGTATTCGGACAGGGACGAGCTATGGCTACACCTTC. This codes for CASSIRTGTSYGYTF.